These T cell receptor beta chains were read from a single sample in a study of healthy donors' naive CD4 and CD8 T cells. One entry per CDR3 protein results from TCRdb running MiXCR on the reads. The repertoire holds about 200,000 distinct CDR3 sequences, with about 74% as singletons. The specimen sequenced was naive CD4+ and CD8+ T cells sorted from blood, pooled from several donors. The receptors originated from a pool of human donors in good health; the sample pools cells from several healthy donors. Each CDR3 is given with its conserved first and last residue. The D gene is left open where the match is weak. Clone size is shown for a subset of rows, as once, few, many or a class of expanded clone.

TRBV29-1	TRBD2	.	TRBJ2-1	TGCAGCGTTGAGGTAGCGGGAGGGCCGGAGCAGTTCTTC	CSVEVAGGPEQFF
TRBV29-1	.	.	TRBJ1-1	TGCAGCGTTGTGGGAGGGCGAGGTGAAGCTTTCTTT	CSVVGGRGEAFF
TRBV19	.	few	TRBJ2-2	TGTGCCAGTAGTATAGTCCGGGAGATTAGCACCGGGGAGCTGTTTTTT	CASSIVREISTGELFF
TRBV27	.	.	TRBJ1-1	TGTGCCAGCAGTTTAACGAGGTTTGGCACTGAAGCTTTCTTT	CASSLTRFGTEAFF
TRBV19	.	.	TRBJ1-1	TGTGCCAGTAGTATTACACACATGAACACTGAAGCTTTCTTT	CASSITHMNTEAFF
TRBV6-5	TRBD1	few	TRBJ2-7	TGTGCCAGCAGTTTGGGACAGGGAGTGTACGAGCAGTACTTC	CASSLGQGVYEQYF
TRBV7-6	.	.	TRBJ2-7	TGTGCCAGCAGCTCGGGGGAGACCTACGAGCAGTACTTC	CASSSGETYEQYF
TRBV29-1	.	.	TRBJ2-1	TGCAGCGCCGCCCCCCGGAGTTACAATGAGCAGTTCTTC	CSAAPRSYNEQFF
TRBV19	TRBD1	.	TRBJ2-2	TGTGCCAGTAGCAAGGACAGGGAGAACACCGGGGAGCTGTTTTTT	CASSKDRENTGELFF
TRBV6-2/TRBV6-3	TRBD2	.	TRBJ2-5	TGTGCCAGCAGCCAGACTAGCGGAGAAGAGACCCAGTACTTC	CASSQTSGEETQYF
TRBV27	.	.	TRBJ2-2	TGTGCCAGCAGTCCCACGGGGCTCTCGAACGCCGGGGAGCTGTTTTTT	CASSPTGLSNAGELFF
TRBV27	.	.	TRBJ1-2	TGTGCCAGCAGTTCCCGGGACATCTCGGACGGCTACACCTTC	CASSSRDISDGYTF
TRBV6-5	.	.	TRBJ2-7	TGTGCCAGCAGCTCCGGGACTCTTATAATCTACGAGCAGTACTTC	CASSSGTLIIYEQYF
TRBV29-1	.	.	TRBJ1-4	TGCAGCGTTCGGCGGGGTAATGAAAAACTGTTTTTT	CSVRRGNEKLFF
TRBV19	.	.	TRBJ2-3	TGTGCCAGTAGTATGACGGTGAGCACAGATACGCAGTATTTT	CASSMTVSTDTQYF
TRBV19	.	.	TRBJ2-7	TGTGCCAGTAGTCCCGGGACATTCGACGAGCAGTACTTC	CASSPGTFDEQYF
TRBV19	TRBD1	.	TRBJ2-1	TGTGCCAGTAGTAGGGACAGGGCGAATGAGCAGTTCTTC	CASSRDRANEQFF
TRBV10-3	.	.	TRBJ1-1	TGTGCCAGCGGTGAGAACACTGAAGCTTTCTTT	CASGENTEAFF
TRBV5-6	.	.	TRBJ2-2	TGTGCCAGCAGCCCAGTGCCAGGGGCGAACACCGGGGAGCTGTTTTTT	CASSPVPGANTGELFF
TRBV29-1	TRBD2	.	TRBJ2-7	TGCAGCGTTCAGGGACTAGCGGGAGACGAGCAGTACTTC	CSVQGLAGDEQYF
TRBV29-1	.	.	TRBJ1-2	TGCAGCGTTTCAGGGAGGTTGGGCTATGGCTACACCTTC	CSVSGRLGYGYTF
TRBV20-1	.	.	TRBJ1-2	TGCAGTGCTCGAGACAGGTCTAACTATGGCTACACCTTC	CSARDRSNYGYTF
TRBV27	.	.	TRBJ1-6	TGTGCCAGCAGTCTGACAGATTCTCGTCCACCCCTCCACTTT	CASSLTDSRPPLHF
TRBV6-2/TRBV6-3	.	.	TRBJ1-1	TGTGCCAGCAGTTACCGACAGCTACCCACTGAAGCTTTCTTT	CASSYRQLPTEAFF
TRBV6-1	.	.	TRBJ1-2	TGTGCCAGCAGCGCTGTGACAAATTCGAACTATGGCTACACCTTC	CASSAVTNSNYGYTF
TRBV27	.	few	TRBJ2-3	TGTGCCAGCAGTTTCTCCTCCGAGGGAGGGGGAGATACGCAGTATTTT	CASSFSSEGGGDTQYF
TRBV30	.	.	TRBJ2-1	TGTGCCTTTACCCAAAGACAGGCTAGCTCCTACAATGAGCAGTTCTTC	CAFTQRQASSYNEQFF
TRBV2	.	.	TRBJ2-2	TGTGCCAGCAGTGATGCCGGGGAGCTGTTTTTT	CASSDAGELFF
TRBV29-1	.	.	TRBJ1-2	TGCAGCGTTGAAGAATCGGGGGTTCATGGCTACACCTTC	CSVEESGVHGYTF
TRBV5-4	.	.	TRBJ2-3	TGTGCCAGCAGCTTGGCGAAAACAGATACGCAGTATTTT	CASSLAKTDTQYF
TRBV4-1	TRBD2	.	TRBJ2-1	TGCGCCAGCAGCCAAGATTCCGGGACTAGCTGGATCTACAATGAGCAGTTCTTC	CASSQDSGTSWIYNEQFF
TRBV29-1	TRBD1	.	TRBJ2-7	TGCAGCGTGCTAACGAGGGACAGGGGGCCCTACGAGCAGTACTTC	CSVLTRDRGPYEQYF
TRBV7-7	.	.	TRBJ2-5	TGTGCCAGCAGCGCGGGACGGGGAAAAGAGACCCAGTACTTC	CASSAGRGKETQYF
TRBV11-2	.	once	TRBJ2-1	TGTGCCAGCAGCCTACAGGGTAATTCGTACAATGAGCAGTTCTTC	CASSLQGNSYNEQFF
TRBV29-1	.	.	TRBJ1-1	TGCAGCGTTGAAGGTCTGGCTGAAGCTTTCTTT	CSVEGLAEAFF
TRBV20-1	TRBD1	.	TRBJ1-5	TGCAGTGCCCACCGGACAGGGAACAATCAGCCCCAGCATTTT	CSAHRTGNNQPQHF
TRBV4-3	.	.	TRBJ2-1	TGCGCCAGCAGCCAAACCACGACAACCTACAATGAGCAGTTCTTC	CASSQTTTTYNEQFF
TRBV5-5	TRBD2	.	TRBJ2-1	TGTGCCAGCAGTCCAACTAGCGGAGGGTGGTATGAGCAGTTCTTC	CASSPTSGGWYEQFF
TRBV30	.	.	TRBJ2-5	TGTGCCTGGAGTGTGGGGTTGTCGGAGACCCAGTACTTC	CAWSVGLSETQYF
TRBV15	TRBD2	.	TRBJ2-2	TGTGCCACCAGCAGGGAGCGGGGCGGGGAGCTGTTTTTT	CATSRERGGELFF
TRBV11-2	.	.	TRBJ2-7	TGTGCCAGCAGCTCCCCTCCTTCTTTAGAGCAGTACTTC	CASSSPPSLEQYF
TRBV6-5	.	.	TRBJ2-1	TGTGCCAGCAGTTACGGGAGAAGCCCGGTATTTGAGCAGTTCTTC	CASSYGRSPVFEQFF
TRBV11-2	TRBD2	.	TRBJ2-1	TGTGCCAGCAGCCAGCACCGGGCTAGCGGCCACAATGAGCAGTTCTTC	CASSQHRASGHNEQFF